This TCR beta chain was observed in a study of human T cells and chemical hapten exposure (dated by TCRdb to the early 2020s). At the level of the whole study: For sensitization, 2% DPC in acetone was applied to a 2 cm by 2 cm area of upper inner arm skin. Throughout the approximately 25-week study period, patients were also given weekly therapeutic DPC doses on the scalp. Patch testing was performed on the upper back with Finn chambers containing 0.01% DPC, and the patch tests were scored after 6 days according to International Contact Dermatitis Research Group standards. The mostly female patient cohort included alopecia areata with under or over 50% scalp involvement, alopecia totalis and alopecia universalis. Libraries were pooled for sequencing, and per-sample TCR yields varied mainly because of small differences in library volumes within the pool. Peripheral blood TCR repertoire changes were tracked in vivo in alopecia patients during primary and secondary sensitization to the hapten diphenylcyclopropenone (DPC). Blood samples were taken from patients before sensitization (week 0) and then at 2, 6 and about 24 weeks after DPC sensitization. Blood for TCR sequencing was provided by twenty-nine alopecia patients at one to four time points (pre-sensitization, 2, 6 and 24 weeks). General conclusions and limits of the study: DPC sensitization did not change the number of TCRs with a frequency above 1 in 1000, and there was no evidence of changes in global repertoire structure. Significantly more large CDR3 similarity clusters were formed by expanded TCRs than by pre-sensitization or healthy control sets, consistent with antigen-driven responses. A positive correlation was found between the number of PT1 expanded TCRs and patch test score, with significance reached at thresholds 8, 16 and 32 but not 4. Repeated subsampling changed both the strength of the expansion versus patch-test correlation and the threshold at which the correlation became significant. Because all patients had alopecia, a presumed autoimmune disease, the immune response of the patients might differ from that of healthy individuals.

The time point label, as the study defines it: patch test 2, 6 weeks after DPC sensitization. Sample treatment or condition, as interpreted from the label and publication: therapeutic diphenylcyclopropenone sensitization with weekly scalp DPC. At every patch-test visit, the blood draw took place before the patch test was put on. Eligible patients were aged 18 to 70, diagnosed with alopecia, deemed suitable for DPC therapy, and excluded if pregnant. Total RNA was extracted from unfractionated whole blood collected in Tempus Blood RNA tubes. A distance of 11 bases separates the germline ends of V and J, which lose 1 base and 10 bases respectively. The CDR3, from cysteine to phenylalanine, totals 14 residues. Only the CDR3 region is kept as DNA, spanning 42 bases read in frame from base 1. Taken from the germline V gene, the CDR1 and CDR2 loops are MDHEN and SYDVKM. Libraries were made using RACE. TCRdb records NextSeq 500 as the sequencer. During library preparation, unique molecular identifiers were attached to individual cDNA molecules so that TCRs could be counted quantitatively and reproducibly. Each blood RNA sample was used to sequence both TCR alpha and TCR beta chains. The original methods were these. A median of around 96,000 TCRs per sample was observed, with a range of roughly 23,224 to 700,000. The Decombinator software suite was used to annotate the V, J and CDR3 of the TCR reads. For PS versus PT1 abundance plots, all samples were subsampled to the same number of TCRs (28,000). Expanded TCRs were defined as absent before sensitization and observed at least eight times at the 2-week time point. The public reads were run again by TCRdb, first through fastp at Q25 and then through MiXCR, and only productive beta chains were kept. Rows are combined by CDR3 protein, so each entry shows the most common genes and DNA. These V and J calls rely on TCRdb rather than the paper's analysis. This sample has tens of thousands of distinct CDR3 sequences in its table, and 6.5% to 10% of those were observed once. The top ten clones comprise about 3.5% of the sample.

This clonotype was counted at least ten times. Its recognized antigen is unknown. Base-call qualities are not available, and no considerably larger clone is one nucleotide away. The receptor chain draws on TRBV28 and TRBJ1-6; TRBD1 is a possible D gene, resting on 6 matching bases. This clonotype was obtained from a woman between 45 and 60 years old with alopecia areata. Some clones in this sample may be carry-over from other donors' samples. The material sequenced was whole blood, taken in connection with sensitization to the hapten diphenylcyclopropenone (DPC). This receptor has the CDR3 CASSLSGEHSPLHF. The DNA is TGTGCCAGCAGTTTATCAGGGGAGCACTCACCCCTCCACTTT.